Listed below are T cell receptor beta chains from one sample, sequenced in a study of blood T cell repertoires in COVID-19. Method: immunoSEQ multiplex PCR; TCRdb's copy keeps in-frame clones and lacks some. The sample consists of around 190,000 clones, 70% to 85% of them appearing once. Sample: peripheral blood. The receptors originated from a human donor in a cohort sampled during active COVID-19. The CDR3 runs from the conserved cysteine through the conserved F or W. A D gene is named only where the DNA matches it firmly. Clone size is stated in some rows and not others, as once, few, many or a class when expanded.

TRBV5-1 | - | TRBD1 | CASSLGTVLGNTIYF
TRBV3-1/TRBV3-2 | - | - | CASSQGGSAGAATQYF
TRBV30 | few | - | CASSDVGLYYGYTF
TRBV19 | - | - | CASSTTQGWGQFF
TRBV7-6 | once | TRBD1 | CASSLVPGQGRHYEQYF
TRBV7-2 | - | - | CASSSIRGTDTQYF
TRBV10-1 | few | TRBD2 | CASIYLLAGTQYF
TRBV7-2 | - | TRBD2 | CASSLGGGLRETQYF
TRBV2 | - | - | CASSEWGGSSEAFF
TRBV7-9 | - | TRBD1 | CASSLGTGGEQYF
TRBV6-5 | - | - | CASSTRETQYF
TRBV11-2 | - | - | CASSLDLGLGGYTF
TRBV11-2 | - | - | CASSSAANYGYTF
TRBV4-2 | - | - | CASSQAGDNEQFF
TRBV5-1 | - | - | CASSTGPQEGQPQHF
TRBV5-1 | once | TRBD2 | CASSSGTGGPGTQYF
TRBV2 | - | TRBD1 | CASSEALPSVGTASTDTQYF
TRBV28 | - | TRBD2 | CASSSPGGSYNEQFF
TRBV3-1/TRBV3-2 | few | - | CASSPKDSSPLHF
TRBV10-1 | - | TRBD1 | CASSPGQSTDTQYF
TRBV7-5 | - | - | CVRSAGTGNCGANVLTF
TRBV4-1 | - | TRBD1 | CASSQDADGTGGSNYGYTF
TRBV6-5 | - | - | CASGHNEQFF
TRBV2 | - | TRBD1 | CASSDRVSPNEKLFF
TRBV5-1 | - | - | CASSLGTNPSYEQYF
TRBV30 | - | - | CAWGLLQETQYF
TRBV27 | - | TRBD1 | CASRLGTGGAGANVLTF
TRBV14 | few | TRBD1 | CASSQMGQGYGYTF
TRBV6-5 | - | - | CASSYSGSAGEKLFF
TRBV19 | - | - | CASSPGPQNTEAFF
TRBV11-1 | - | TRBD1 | CASSLGTGASPLHF
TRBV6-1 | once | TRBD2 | CASSEAPAWLAGGQETQYF
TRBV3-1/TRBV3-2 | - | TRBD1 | CASSRGQGEGKLFF
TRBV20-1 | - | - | CSARDGYEQYF
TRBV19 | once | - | CASSMGGPFTEAFF
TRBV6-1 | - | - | CASSEVDSNYGYTF
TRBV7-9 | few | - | CASSFSGNTEAFF
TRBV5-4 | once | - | CASSFQGFSTEAFF
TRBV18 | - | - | CASSPAGNSYEQYF
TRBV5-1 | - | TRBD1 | CASSSDRGYNSPLHF
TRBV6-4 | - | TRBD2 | CASSPTSGGLTDTQYF
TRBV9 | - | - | CASSDVAGANYGYTF
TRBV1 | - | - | CTSSHRGPGYTF
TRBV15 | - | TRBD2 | CATSRDLASGGEPYEQYF
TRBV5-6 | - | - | CASSLVSSWPGANVLTF
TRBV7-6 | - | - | CASSLSQGRYGNTIYF
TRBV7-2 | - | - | CASSLDVSQETQYF
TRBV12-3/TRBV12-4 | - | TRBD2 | CASRGGGSGELFF
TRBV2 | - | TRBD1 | CATSQGGYTEAFF
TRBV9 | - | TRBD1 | CASSVGGQTEAFF
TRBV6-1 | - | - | CASSEGRGAFF
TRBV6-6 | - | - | CASSPRQVVEQFF
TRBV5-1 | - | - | CASRQEHTEAFF